This TCR beta chain was recovered during a study of identical twins. Study conclusions and caveats: Conclusions were based on cross-sectional statistical analysis, without following the same donors.

cDNA molecules carried unique molecular identifiers, and template switching added a universal primer site. Each CDR3 protein gets one entry after TCRdb re-called the 5' RACE reads with MiXCR. The table lists around 500,000 distinct CDR3 sequences, approximately 14% of them singletons, with around 0.48% in the top ten. This clonotype occurred a few times. The antigen remains undetermined. Trimming cost V 5 bases and J 3 bases; bases outside gene matches: 6. Germline V CDR1 and CDR2: MNHEY, SMNVEV (reference sequence). This CDR3 spans 15 amino acids. These records were also assigned to another study, of yellow fever vaccine responses in identical twins.

V and J are TRBV27 and TRBJ2-1, with 8 bases that match TRBD2. The material sequenced was CD4+ T cells sorted from blood. The receptor was isolated from a woman younger than 30 in good health. In DNA form, the CDR3 reads TGTGCCAGCAGTCCGGGACTAGTATTCTACAATGAGCAGTTCTTC. This gives the protein CASSPGLVFYNEQFF.